This T cell receptor (beta chain) was recovered during a study of blood T cell repertoires in COVID-19. Overall study: PBMCs, B-cell-depleted T cells, or T cells were the source of the cDNA or gDNA that made up the material.

In the original processing: How many nucleated cells were present was estimated from reference gene primer amplification. Sequenced by immunoSEQ multiplex PCR; TCRdb stores in-frame clones only, minus some. That table is the source of V, J and clone size, and D and trimming were worked out from the DNA. The sample holds 92,000 or so clones, 72% seen once. The TCR comes from an elderly woman with acute or convalescent COVID-19. Sequencing input: peripheral blood.

The CDR3 here is CASSSGQVGTNEKLFF. As DNA, the CDR3 is TGCGCCAGCAGCTCCGGACAGGTTGGGACTAATGAAAAACTGTTTTTT. The chain uses TRBV5-1 and TRBJ1-4; 7 bases are a match to TRBD1. J gave up 2 bases and V 3 bases, and 7 bases lay outside the gene matches. Germline assignment: CDR1 SGHRS and CDR2 YFSETQ. The CDR3 is 16 residues long.